This record concerns one TCR beta chain sequence. The data are from a study of blood T cell repertoires in COVID-19. The trim removed 2 bases at V and 6 bases at J, leaving 6 bases unmatched. The length of the CDR3 is 14 residues. The germline CDR1 and CDR2 sequences are LGHDT and YNNKEL (reference sequence). TCRdb's copy holds only in-frame clones and misses some; the assay was immunoSEQ multiplex PCR. This repertoire shows about 180,000 clones, around 83% found once; its top ten account for 6.5% to 8.5%. This chain joins TRBV3-1 (or the pseudogene TRBV3-2) and TRBJ2-7, with 8 bases aligning to TRBD1. The source of this sequence is a woman aged 70 to 79 with COVID-19, enrolled during active disease. Material: peripheral blood. This CDR3 is CASSQITGGGEQYF. CDR3 bases: TGTGCCAGCAGCCAAATTACAGGGGGTGGCGAGCAGTACTTC.